One and the same sample provided the 25 T cell receptor beta chains below, sequenced in a study of blood T cell repertoires in COVID-19 (dated by TCRdb to the early 2020s). The library relied on the immunoSEQ multiplex PCR assay. This immuneACCESS table, as held by TCRdb, lists in-frame sequences with V and J called but not all clones. Of the missing ones, under half trace to an unresolved V gene in checked studies; the others have no known cause. Recorded for this sample are roughly 55,000 clones; roughly four fifths of them occurred a single time. Roughly 2% of the sample comes from the top ten. Sequenced: peripheral blood. Every receptor here comes from an older woman with acute or convalescent COVID-19.

The chain carries TRBV5-1 and TRBJ2-5, with D unclear. Germline-derived CDR1 and CDR2 are SGHRS and YFSETQ. V lost 3 bases and J 4 bases, leaving 16 bases between the germline ends. CDR3 length: 15 residues. Here the CDR3 reads CASSSNTQALETQYF. The DNA of the CDR3 is TGCGCCAGCAGCTCGAACACGCAGGCCCTAGAGACCCAGTACTTC.

This rearrangement joins TRBV7-9 to TRBJ2-7, with 7 bases matching TRBD1. The V segment lost 1 base and the J segment 1 base; nucleotides outside the gene matches: 13. The CDR3 is 18 residues long. Germline CDR1 reads SEHNR; CDR2 reads FQNEAQ (reference sequence). The CDR3 region has the DNA TGTGCCAGCAGCTTAGAGTTAACCCGGGACAGATCATCCTACGAGCAGTACTTC. Translated, it gives CASSLELTRDRSSYEQYF.

The chain joins TRBV9 to TRBJ2-2; a possible D gene is TRBD1 (5 bases). Germline loops: CDR1 SGDLS, CDR2 YYNGEE. The CDR3 sequence is 14 residues long. V was cut by 7 bases and J by 1 base, with 11 bases left in between. CDR3 DNA sequence: TGTGCCAGCGGAAAGGGGTGGAACACCGGGGAGCTGTTTTTT. Translating it yields CASGKGWNTGELFF. The full variable domain, its missing parts supplied by reference TRBV9 and TRBJ2-2, is DSGVTQTPKHLITATGQRVTLRCSPRSGDLSVYWYQQSLDQGLQFLIQYYNGEERAKGNILERFSAQQFPDLHSELNLSSLELGDSALYFCASGKGWNTGELFFGEGSRLTVL.

This sequence joins TRBV6-5 and TRBJ1-2; 7 nucleotides match TRBD1. Trimming removed 0 bases from V and 3 bases from J; junction bases left unmatched: 7. This CDR3 is built from 16 residues. Germline assignment: CDR1 MNHEY and CDR2 SVGAGI. CDR3 sequence: CASSYSYRGRDYGYTF. CDR3 nucleotides: TGTGCCAGCAGTTACTCTTACAGGGGACGAGACTATGGCTACACCTTC.

V and J are TRBV4-1 and TRBJ2-2, with 10 bases identical to TRBD1. Germline CDR1 and CDR2: MGHRA and YSYEKL. The V segment lost 2 bases and the J segment 4 bases; nucleotides outside the gene matches: 1. This CDR3 is built from 15 residues. CDR3 amino acids: CASSQRTGGTGELFF. CDR3 in DNA: TGCGCCAGCAGCCAAAGGACAGGGGGCACCGGGGAGCTGTTTTTT.

In the case of this clone: The junction differs from germline at one of its ends, possibly a read error. The chain has TRBV12-3 or TRBV12-4 and TRBJ1-2, with 8 bases aligning to TRBD1. The CDR3 consists of 12 residues. The CDR3 loop reads CASSTRQGSSFF. CDR3 bases: TGTGCCAGCAGTACGCGACAGGGGTCGAGTTTCTTC.

This clone was detected once. The CDR3 protein is CASSPGPRGSETQYF. DNA of the CDR3: TGCGCCAGCAGCCCCGGGCCTAGGGGATCAGAGACCCAGTACTTC. V is TRBV4-1 and J is TRBJ2-5, with D possibly TRBD1 on 5 matching bases. From germline, CDR1 is MGHRA and CDR2 YSYEKL. V lost 4 bases, J lost 4 bases, and 16 bases lay in between. The CDR3 is 15 amino acids.

The chain joins TRBV6-6 to TRBJ2-1; tentatively, D is TRBD2 (6 bases). V lost 6 bases to trimming and J lost 12 bases, with 9 bases between them. Germline V gene lookup returns CDR1 MNHNY and CDR2 SVGAGI (reference sequence). The CDR3 extends over 10 amino acids. The CDR3 bases are TGTGCCAGCAGAGAGGGAGGGCAGTTCTTC. It specifies CASREGGQFF.

This chain joins TRBV21-1 and TRBJ1-4; the DNA was not used to check the table's D call, TRBD1. TRBV21-1 is a listed pseudogene. The CDR3 extends over 14 amino acids. The CDR3: CASSKTGLCEKLFF. The CDR3 coding sequence is TGTGCCAGCAGCAAGACAGGGTTATGTGAAAAACTGTTTTTT.

This chain links TRBV4-2 with TRBJ1-1; 10 nucleotides line up with TRBD1. Germline V gives CDR1 LGHNA, CDR2 YNFKEQ. CDR3 length: 20 amino acids. J lost 4 bases, V lost 3 bases, and 20 bases had no gene match. The CDR3 is CASSHLFGGQGRRRGTEAFF. In DNA form, the CDR3 reads TGTGCCAGCAGCCATCTGTTTGGGGGACAGGGGAGGCGGAGGGGCACTGAAGCTTTCTTT.

The chain links TRBV2 to TRBJ2-2, with D possibly being TRBD1 (5 bases). Germline-derived CDR1 and CDR2 are SNHLY and FYNNEI. This CDR3 is 13 amino acids long. V lost 2 bases, J lost 5 bases, and 6 bases lay in between. Here the CDR3 DNA reads TGTGCCAGCAGTGAACAGGGAACCGGGGAGCTGTTTTTT. Translation gives CASSEQGTGELFF.

In this sample, this clone turned up once. The CDR3 sequence: CASSPRTGGGTEAFF. The CDR3 DNA reads as TGTGCCAGCAGCCCACGGACAGGGGGCGGCACTGAAGCTTTCTTT. The chain combines TRBV7-8 with TRBJ1-1; 11 positions match TRBD1. V dropped 5 bases and J dropped 4; count of bases not matched to a gene: 6. Germline CDR1 SGHVS, CDR2 FQNEAQ. The CDR3 loop spans 15 amino acids.

The V and J genes are TRBV5-5 and TRBJ2-6; D ambiguous. The CDR3 is 14 amino acids. V lost 3 bases, J lost 1 base, and 5 bases lay in between. Germline lookup yields CDR1 SGHKS and CDR2 YYEKEE (reference sequence). DNA of the CDR3: TGTGCCAGCAGCTCACGGTCTGGGGCCAACGTCCTGACTTTC. Translation: CASSSRSGANVLTF.

The V gene is TRBV2, the J gene TRBJ1-5, with a possible D match to TRBD1 (6 bases). V dropped 4 bases and J dropped 4 bases, with 14 bases sitting between them. This CDR3 is 15 amino acids long. CDR1 is SNHLY and CDR2 is FYNNEI in the germline V gene. CDR3 bases: TGTGCCAGCAGTGGGACAGCCATAGCTAATCAGCCCCAGCATTTT. Encoded protein: CASSGTAIANQPQHF.

V is TRBV2 and J is TRBJ2-5; TRBD2 aligns across 12 bases. The CDR3 contains 16 residues. Germline CDR1 reads SNHLY; CDR2 reads FYNNEI. V lost 6 bases and J lost 5; bases outside the gene matches: 10. CDR3 sequence (DNA): TGTGCCAGCAGGGTGTTGACTAGCGGGAGTACGGAGACCCAGTACTTC. Translating it yields CASRVLTSGSTETQYF. Full variable domain (rest looked up from reference TRBV2 and TRBJ2-5): EPEVTQTPSHQVTQMGQEVILRCVPISNHLYFYWYRQILGQKVEFLVSFYNNEISEKSEIFDDQFSVERPDGSNFTLKIRSTKLEDSAMYFCASRVLTSGSTETQYFGPGTRLLVL.

The V and J genes are TRBV5-6 and TRBJ1-2; 9 nucleotides agree with TRBD1. The V gene end was trimmed by 3 bases and the J gene end by 8 bases; junction bases not matched to a gene: 8. Germline V gene lookup returns CDR1 SGHDT and CDR2 YYEEEE. This CDR3 region has 14 residues. This CDR3 reads CASSSGGQGRGYTF. The CDR3 nucleotides are TGTGCCAGCAGCTCGGGGGGACAGGGTCGAGGCTACACCTTC.

The chain has TRBV7-2 and TRBJ2-3, with 7 positions matching TRBD2. This CDR3 region has 16 residues. Germline values: CDR1 SGHTA, CDR2 FQGNSA. V dropped 6 bases and J dropped 1; count of bases not matched to a gene: 10. The CDR3 loop reads CASRKAGTSRTDTQYF. The CDR3 DNA is TGTGCCAGCAGGAAAGCGGGGACCTCCCGCACAGATACGCAGTATTTT.

The V and J genes are TRBV5-1 and TRBJ1-2; no clear D. Between the trimmed V and J ends, which lost 0 bases and 3 bases, there was a span of 9 bases. CDR3 length equals 14 residues. Germline V gene data show CDR1 as SGHRS and CDR2 as YFSETQ. The CDR3 region is CASSLAGSHYGYTF. The CDR3 DNA follows: TGCGCCAGCAGCTTGGCCGGGAGCCACTATGGCTACACCTTC. The full variable domain, rest sourced from reference TRBV5-1 and TRBJ1-2, is KAGVTQTPRYLIKTRGQQVTLSCSPISGHRSVSWYQQTPGQGLQFLFEYFSETQRNKGNFPGRFSGRQFSNSRSEMNVSTLELGDSALYLCASSLAGSHYGYTFGSGTRLTVV.

The chain has TRBV5-6 and TRBJ2-2; D not certain. CDR1 is SGHDT and CDR2 is YYEEEE in the germline V gene. The CDR3 has 14 amino acids. The ends were cut back, 0 bases at V and 5 bases at J, with 8 bases in the middle. The CDR3 reads CASSLGHWTGELFF. The CDR3 region has the DNA TGTGCCAGCAGCTTGGGGCATTGGACCGGGGAGCTGTTTTTT.

The chain couples TRBV18 to TRBJ1-2, with D possibly being TRBD1 (6 bases). Germline V lookup: CDR1 KGHSH, CDR2 LQKENI. The V and J ends lost 5 bases and 3 bases respectively, with 16 bases between them. The CDR3 sequence is 15 residues long. The CDR3 loop reads CASSGTGTTHYGYTF. The DNA for the CDR3 is TGTGCCAGCTCAGGTACAGGGACTACTCACTATGGCTACACCTTC.

This sequence joins TRBV9 and TRBJ1-1; a possible D gene is TRBD1 (6 bases). Trimming pared 2 bases from V and 0 bases from J, leaving 11 bases between. The CDR3 length is 15 residues. Germline V gene data show CDR1 as SGDLS and CDR2 as YYNGEE. The CDR3 reads CASSVRQDMNTEAFF. The CDR3 bases are TGTGCCAGCAGCGTGAGACAGGACATGAACACTGAAGCTTTCTTT.

The V gene is TRBV7-9, the J gene TRBJ2-5; 9 nucleotides agree with TRBD2. The V gene's germline CDR1 is SEHNR and CDR2 FQNEAQ (reference sequence). The junction had 5 bases not matched to a gene; V was cut back by 2 bases and J by 1 base. There are 16 residues in the CDR3. CDR3 in amino acids: CASSLTRGGAQETQYF. The DNA of the CDR3 is TGTGCCAGCAGCTTAACCCGCGGGGGGGCCCAAGAGACCCAGTACTTC.

A single count supports this clone. This chain joins TRBV11-2 and TRBJ1-2; 9 bases map to TRBD1. V lost 0 bases to trimming and J lost 4 bases; unmatched junction nucleotides: 6. This CDR3 comprises 16 residues. Germline CDR1 reads SGHAT; CDR2 reads FQNNGV. DNA of the CDR3: TGTGCCAGCAGCTTAGATGCCGGGACAGGGCCCTATGGCTACACCTTC. Residues: CASSLDAGTGPYGYTF.

Points on this clone: The junction differs from germline at one of its ends, possibly a read error. The chain is built from TRBV27 and TRBJ1-4; D is perhaps TRBD1 (6 bases). The length of the CDR3 is 14 residues. Per germline, CDR1 MNHEY and CDR2 SMNVEV (reference sequence). The CDR3 sequence: CASSFRGSGSIVYF. The CDR3 region has the DNA TGTGCCAGCAGTTTCAGGGGATCGGGATCAATAGTCTATTTT.

The V and J genes are TRBV30 and TRBJ2-1, with 8 bases identical to TRBD2. Germline V gene sequence: CDR1 GTSNPN, CDR2 SVGIG (reference sequence). The V gene end was trimmed by 4 bases and the J gene end by 7 bases; junction bases not matched to a gene: 9. CDR3 length: 14 residues. The CDR3 nucleotides read TGTGCCTGGACGCCCAGCGGGAGTTTAAATGAGCAGTTCTTC. This gives the protein CAWTPSGSLNEQFF. The variable domain in full, with the rest retrieved from reference TRBV30 and TRBJ2-1, is SQTIHQWPATLVQPVGSPLSLECTVEGTSNPNLYWYRQAAGRGLQLLFYSVGIGQISSEVPQNLSASRPQDRQFILSSKKLLLSDSGFYLCAWTPSGSLNEQFFGPGTRLTVL.